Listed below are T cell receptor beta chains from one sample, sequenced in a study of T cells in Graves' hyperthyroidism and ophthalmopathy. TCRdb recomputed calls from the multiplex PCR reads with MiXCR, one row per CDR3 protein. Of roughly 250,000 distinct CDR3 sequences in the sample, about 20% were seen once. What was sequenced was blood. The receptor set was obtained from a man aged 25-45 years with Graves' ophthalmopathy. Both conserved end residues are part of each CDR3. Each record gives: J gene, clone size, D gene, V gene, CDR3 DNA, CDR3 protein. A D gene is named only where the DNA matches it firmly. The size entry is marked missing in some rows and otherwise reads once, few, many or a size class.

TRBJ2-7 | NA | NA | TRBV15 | TGTGCCACCAGCAGACTCCGGGACTTGACCTACGAGCAGTACTTC | CATSRLRDLTYEQYF
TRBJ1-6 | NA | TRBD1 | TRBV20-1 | TGCAGTGCTAGAGACCGGGACAGATTCACTCTCCTCCACTTT | CSARDRDRFTLLHF
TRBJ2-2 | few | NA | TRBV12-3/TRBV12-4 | TGTGCCAGCAGTTTATTATTGGGGGAACTGTTTTTT | CASSLLLGELFF
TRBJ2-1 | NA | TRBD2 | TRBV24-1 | TGTGCCACCAGTGACTACGGGACTAGCGGGAGAATTGAGCAGTTCTTC | CATSDYGTSGRIEQFF
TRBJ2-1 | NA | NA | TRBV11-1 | TGTGCCAGCAGCTTTGCGTCTTTCAATGAGCAGTTCTTC | CASSFASFNEQFF
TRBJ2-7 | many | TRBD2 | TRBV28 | TGTGCCAGCAGTTTCGGCTACACTAGCGCGATCTACGAGCAGTACTTC | CASSFGYTSAIYEQYF
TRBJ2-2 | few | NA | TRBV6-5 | TGTGCCAGCAGTTATCAACCAGGGATGAATACCGGGGAGCTGTTTTTT | CASSYQPGMNTGELFF
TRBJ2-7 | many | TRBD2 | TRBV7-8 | TGTGCCAGCAGCTTAGGGGGACTAGTTGTCGAGCAGTACTTC | CASSLGGLVVEQYF
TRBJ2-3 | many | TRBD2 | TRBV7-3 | TGTGCCAGCAGCTTCGGGAGGGTGGGCACAGATACGCAGTATTTT | CASSFGRVGTDTQYF
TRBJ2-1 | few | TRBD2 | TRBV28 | TGTGCCAGCGGGGGGGGGGGACTAGCGGGACTACGGAGCTCCTACAATGAGCAGTTCTTC | CASGGGGLAGLRSSYNEQFF
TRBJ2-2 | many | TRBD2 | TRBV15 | TGTGCCACCCGACTAGCGGGGACCAACACCGGGGAGCTGTTTTTT | CATRLAGTNTGELFF
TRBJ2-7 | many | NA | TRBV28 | TGTGCCAGCAGCACCTTACTGACGACCTACGAGCAGTACTTC | CASSTLLTTYEQYF
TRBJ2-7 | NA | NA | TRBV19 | TGTGCCAGTAGTATCGGATCAGGGGAAGCTCCCTACGAGCAGTACTTC | CASSIGSGEAPYEQYF
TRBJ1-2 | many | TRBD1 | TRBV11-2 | TGTGCCAGCAGCTTAGCACAGGGGGTATATGGCTACACCTTC | CASSLAQGVYGYTF
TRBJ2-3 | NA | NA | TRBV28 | TGTGCCAGCAGTTATCCCGGGACTGAACCTAGCACAGATACGCAGTATTTT | CASSYPGTEPSTDTQYF
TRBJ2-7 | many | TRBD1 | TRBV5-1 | TGCGCCAGCAGCTTGTCAGGGGGCACGTACGAGCAGTACTTC | CASSLSGGTYEQYF
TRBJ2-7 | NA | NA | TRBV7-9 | TGTGCCAGCAGCTTATTTGAGGACACCTACGAGCAGTACTTC | CASSLFEDTYEQYF
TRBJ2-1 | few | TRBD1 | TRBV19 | TGTGCCAGTAGTATAGATGGAGGACAGGGGTATGGTAGGGATGAGCAGTTCTTC | CASSIDGGQGYGRDEQFF
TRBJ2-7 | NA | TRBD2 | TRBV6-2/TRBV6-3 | TGTGCCAGCAGGCTGTGGGCCGGGACTAGCGGGAGGGCCGGGTCCTACGAGCAGTACTTC | CASRLWAGTSGRAGSYEQYF
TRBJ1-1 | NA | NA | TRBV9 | TGTGCCAGCAGCAGGGGCTCGGCCGCTGAAGCTTTCTTT | CASSRGSAAEAFF
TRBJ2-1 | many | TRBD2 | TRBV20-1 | TGCAGTGCTAGAGATAGAGGAACTAGCGGGTCCTACAATGAGCAGTTCTTC | CSARDRGTSGSYNEQFF
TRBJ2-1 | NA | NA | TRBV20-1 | TGCAGTGCTAGACGCATCACTTACAATGAGCAGTTCTTC | CSARRITYNEQFF
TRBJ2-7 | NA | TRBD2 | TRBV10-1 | TGCGCCAGCAGTGAGTCGACTAGCGGGGCTCGCGAGCAGTACTTC | CASSESTSGAREQYF
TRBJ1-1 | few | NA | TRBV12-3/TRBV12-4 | TGTGCCAGCAGTTTATCTGGACCCGTCGGAGCTTTCTTT | CASSLSGPVGAFF
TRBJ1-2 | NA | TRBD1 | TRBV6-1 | TGTGCCAGCAGTGAGTTAAGGACAGGGTATGTTTATGGCTACACCTTC | CASSELRTGYVYGYTF
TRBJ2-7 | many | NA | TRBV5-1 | TGCGCCAGCAGCTTGGTTTTTCCCCATGACGAGCAGTACTTC | CASSLVFPHDEQYF
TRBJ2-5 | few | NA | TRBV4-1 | TGCGCCAGCAGCCAAGTGAATGGAGAGACCCAGTACTTC | CASSQVNGETQYF
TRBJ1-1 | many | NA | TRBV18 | TGTGCCAGCTCACCAATTGGACGGAACACTGAAGCTTTCTTT | CASSPIGRNTEAFF
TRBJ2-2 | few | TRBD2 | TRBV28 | TGTGCCAGCAGTTTGCGGAGACTAGCACGTAGGCTGTTTTTT | CASSLRRLARRLFF
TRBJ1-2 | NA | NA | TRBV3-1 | TGTGCCAGCAGTTCGGGCATTGGCTACACCTTC | CASSSGIGYTF
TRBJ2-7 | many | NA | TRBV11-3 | TGTGCCAGCAGCTTAGTGAGGGGTTCCCCTTCTTACGAGCAGTACTTC | CASSLVRGSPSYEQYF
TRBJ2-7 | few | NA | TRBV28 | TGTGCCAGCGGGGGTGGGTGGGAGCAGTACTTC | CASGGGWEQYF
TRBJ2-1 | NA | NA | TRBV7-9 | TGTGGTTGCGGGAAAAGCTCCTACAATGAGCAGTTCTTC | CGCGKSSYNEQFF
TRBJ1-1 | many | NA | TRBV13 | TGTGCCAGCACACCCAGGTGGACTGAAGCTTTCTTT | CASTPRWTEAFF
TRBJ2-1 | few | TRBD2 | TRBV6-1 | TGTGCCAGCAGTGACGGACTAGCGGGGAAGCAGTTCTTC | CASSDGLAGKQFF
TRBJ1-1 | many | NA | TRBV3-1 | TGTGCCAGCAGCCCGGGGTCGGTGAACACTGAAGCTTTCTTT | CASSPGSVNTEAFF
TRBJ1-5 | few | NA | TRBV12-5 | TGTGCTAGTGGTTTGGTACCGGGGGGTGACAATCAGCCCCAGCATTTT | CASGLVPGGDNQPQHF
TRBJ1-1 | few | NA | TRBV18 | TGTGCCAGCTCGCCTGGAGAGGGTGGGGCTCGAGGCGCTGAAGCTTTCTTT | CASSPGEGGARGAEAFF
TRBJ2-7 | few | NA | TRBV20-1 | TGCAGTGCCGTCCGCCTTTACGAGCAGTACTTC | CSAVRLYEQYF
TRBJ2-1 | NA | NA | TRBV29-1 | TGCAGCGCTGGCCCCCGGGATGAGCAGTTCTTC | CSAGPRDEQFF
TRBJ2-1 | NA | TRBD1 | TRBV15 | TGTGCCACCAGCAGAAATGGGGACAGGAGGAGAAATGAGCAGTTCTTC | CATSRNGDRRRNEQFF
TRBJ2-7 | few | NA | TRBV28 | TGTGCCAGCAGTTTAAGCCCCGGAGGCGAGCAGTACTTC | CASSLSPGGEQYF
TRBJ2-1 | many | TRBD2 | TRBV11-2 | TGTGCCAGCAGCCCAAGGACTAGCGGGAGGGGCTACAATGAGCAGTTCTTC | CASSPRTSGRGYNEQFF
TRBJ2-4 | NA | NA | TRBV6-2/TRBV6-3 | TGTGCCAGCAGTTACTCAGGGGTCCTAGGAAACATTCAGTACTTC | CASSYSGVLGNIQYF
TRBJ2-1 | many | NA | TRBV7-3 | TGTGCCAGCAGCTTAGGGGCGGGCCTCAATGAGCAGTTCTTC | CASSLGAGLNEQFF
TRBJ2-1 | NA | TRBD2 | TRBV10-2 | TGCGCCAGCAGTCTCCCGACAGGTACCGGGACTAGCGAACTAAAGGGGACTGTCAATGAGCAGTTCTTC | CASSLPTGTGTSELKGTVNEQFF
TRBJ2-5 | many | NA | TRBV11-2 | TGTGCCAGCAGCTTACCTCTAGGAAAAGAGACCCAGTACTTC | CASSLPLGKETQYF
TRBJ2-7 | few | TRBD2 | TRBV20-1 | TGCAGTGCTAGCTGGCGGGAGACCTCCGAGCAGTACTTC | CSASWRETSEQYF
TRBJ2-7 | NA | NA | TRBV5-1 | TGCGCCAGCAGCTCCGACAGAGGGCAGCAGTACTTC | CASSSDRGQQYF
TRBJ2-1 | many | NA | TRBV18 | TGTGCCAGCTCACAAGACAGTTACAATGAGCAGTTCTTC | CASSQDSYNEQFF
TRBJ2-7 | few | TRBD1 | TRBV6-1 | TGTGCCAGCAGGAAGGACAGGGTAAACGAGCAGTACTTC | CASRKDRVNEQYF
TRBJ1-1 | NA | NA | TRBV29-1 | TGCAGCTTTTTCTTGGGGAAAACTGAAGCTTTCTTT | CSFFLGKTEAFF
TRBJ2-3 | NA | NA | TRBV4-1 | TGCGCCAGCAGCCAACGTCCCGAGGGGGATACGCAGTATTTT | CASSQRPEGDTQYF
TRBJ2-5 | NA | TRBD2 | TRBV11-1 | TGTGCCAGCAGCTTCACTCGTAATGTAGCGGGAGGGCCTTGGGAGACCCAGTACTTC | CASSFTRNVAGGPWETQYF